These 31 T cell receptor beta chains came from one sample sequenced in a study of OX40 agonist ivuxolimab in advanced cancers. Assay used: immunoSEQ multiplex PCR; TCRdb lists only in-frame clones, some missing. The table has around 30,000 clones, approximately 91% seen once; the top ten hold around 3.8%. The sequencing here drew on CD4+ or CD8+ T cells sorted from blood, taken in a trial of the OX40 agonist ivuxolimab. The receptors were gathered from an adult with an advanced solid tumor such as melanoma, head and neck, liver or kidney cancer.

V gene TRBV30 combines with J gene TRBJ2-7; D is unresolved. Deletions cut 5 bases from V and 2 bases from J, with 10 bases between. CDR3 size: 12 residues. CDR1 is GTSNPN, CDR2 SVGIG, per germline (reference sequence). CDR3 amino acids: CAWSRATYEQYF. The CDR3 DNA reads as TGTGCCTGGTCTCGGGCTACCTACGAGCAGTACTTC.

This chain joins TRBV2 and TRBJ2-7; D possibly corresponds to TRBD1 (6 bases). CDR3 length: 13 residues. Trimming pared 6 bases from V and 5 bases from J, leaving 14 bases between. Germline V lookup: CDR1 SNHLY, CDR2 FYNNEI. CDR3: CASSLNRANEQYF. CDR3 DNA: TGTGCCAGCAGCCTTAACAGGGCAAACGAGCAGTACTTC.

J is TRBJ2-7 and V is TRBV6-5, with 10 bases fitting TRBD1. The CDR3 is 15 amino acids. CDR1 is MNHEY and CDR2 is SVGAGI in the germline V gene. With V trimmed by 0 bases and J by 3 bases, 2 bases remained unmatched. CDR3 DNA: TGTGCCAGCAGTTACTCCGGGACAGGGGTCTACGAGCAGTACTTC. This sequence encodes CASSYSGTGVYEQYF.

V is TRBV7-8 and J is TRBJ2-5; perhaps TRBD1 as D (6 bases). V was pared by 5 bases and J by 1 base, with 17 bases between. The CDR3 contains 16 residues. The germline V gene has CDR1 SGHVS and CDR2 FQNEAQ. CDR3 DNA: TGTGCCAGCAGCCCATGGGCAGGGGACGCCCAAGAGACCCAGTACTTC. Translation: CASSPWAGDAQETQYF.

Written as DNA, the CDR3 is TGTGCCAGCAGTTACGGGGGCTGGGAGACCCAGTACTTC. Translated, it gives CASSYGGWETQYF. V gene TRBV6-6 combines with J gene TRBJ2-5, with a tentative D call TRBD1 (6 bases). Trimming shortened V by 2 bases and J by 5 bases, and 9 bases separated the two germline ends. CDR3 length equals 13 residues. CDR1 and CDR2 from the germline V gene are MNHNY and SVGAGI (reference sequence).

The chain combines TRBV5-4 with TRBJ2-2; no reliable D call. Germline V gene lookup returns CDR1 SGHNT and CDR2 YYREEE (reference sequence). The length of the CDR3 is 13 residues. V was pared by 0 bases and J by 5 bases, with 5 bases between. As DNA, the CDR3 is TGTGCCAGCAGCTTGGCTGGGACCGGGGAGCTGTTTTTT. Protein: CASSLAGTGELFF.

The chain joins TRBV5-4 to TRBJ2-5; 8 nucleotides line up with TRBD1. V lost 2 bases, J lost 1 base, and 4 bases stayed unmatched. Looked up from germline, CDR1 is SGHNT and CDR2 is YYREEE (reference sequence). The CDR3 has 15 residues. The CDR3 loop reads CASSLTQGAQETQYF. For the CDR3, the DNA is TGTGCCAGCAGCTTAACTCAGGGGGCCCAAGAGACCCAGTACTTC.

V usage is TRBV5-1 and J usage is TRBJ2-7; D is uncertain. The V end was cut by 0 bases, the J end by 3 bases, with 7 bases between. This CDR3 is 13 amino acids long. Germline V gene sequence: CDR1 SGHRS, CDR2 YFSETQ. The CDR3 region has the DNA TGCGCCAGCAGCTTGGGAGACGTCTACGAGCAGTACTTC. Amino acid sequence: CASSLGDVYEQYF.

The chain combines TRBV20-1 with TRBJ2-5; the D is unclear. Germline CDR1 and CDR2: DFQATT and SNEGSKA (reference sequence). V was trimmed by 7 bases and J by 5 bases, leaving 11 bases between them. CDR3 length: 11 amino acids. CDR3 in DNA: TGCAGTGTACTCTCGAGGGAGACCCAGTACTTC. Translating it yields CSVLSRETQYF.

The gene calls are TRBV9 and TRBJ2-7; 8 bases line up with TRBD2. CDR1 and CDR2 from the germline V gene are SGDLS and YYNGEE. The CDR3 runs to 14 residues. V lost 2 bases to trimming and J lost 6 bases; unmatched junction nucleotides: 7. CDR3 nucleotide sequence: TGTGCCAGCAGCGTTGGACTAGCAGACGGCGAGCAGTACTTC. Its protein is CASSVGLADGEQYF.

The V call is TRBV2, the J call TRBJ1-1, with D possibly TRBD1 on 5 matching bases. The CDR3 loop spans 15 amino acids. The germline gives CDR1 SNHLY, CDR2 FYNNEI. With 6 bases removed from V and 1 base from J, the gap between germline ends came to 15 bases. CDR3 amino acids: CASRRGLGRNTEAFF. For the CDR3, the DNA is TGTGCCAGCAGGAGAGGTCTGGGACGGAACACTGAAGCTTTCTTT.

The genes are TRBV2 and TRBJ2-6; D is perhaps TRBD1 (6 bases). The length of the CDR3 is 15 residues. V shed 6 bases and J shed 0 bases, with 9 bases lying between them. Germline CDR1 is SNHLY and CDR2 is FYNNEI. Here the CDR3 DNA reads TGTGCCAGCAGAGGGGGTCTCTCTGGGGCCAACGTCCTGACTTTC. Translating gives CASRGGLSGANVLTF. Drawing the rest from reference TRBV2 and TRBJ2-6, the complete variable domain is EPEVTQTPSHQVTQMGQEVILRCVPISNHLYFYWYRQILGQKVEFLVSFYNNEISEKSEIFDDQFSVERPDGSNFTLKIRSTKLEDSAMYFCASRGGLSGANVLTFGAGSRLTVL.

The chain's CDR3 is CASVWAGANVLTF. The CDR3, as DNA: TGTGCCAGCGTCTGGGCTGGGGCCAACGTCCTGACTTTC. The chain has TRBV6-6 and TRBJ2-6; no reliable D call. Germline V lookup: CDR1 MNHNY, CDR2 SVGAGI (reference sequence). The length of the CDR3 is 13 residues. V lost 8 bases to trimming and J lost 2 bases, with 7 bases between them.

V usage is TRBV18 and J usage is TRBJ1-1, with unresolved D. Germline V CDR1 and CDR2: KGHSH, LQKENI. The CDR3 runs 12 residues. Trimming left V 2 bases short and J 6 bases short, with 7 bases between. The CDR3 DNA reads TGTGCCAGCTCACCAGGTCGGGCTGAAGCTTTCTTT. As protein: CASSPGRAEAFF.

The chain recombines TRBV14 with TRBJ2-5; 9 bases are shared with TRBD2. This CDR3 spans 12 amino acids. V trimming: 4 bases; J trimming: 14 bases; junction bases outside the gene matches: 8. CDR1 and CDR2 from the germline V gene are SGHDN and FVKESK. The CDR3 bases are TGTGCCAGCAGCCTGGGACTAGCAGAGACCTACTTC. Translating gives CASSLGLAETYF.

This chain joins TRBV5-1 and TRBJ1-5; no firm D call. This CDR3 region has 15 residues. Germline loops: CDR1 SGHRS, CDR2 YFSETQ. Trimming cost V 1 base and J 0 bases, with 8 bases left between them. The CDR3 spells CASSLSPGSNQPQHF. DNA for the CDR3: TGCGCCAGCAGCTTGTCTCCAGGTAGCAATCAGCCCCAGCATTTT.

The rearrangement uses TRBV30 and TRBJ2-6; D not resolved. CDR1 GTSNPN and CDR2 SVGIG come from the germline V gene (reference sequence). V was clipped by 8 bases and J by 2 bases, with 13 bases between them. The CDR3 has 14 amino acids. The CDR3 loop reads CAGTPWAGANVLTF. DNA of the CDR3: TGTGCCGGAACACCATGGGCTGGGGCCAACGTCCTGACTTTC.

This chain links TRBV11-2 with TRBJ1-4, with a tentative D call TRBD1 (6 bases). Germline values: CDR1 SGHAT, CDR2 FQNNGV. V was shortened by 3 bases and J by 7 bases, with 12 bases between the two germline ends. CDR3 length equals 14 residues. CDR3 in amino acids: CASSFWGAREKLFF. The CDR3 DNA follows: TGTGCCAGCAGCTTCTGGGGGGCCCGTGAAAAACTGTTTTTT.

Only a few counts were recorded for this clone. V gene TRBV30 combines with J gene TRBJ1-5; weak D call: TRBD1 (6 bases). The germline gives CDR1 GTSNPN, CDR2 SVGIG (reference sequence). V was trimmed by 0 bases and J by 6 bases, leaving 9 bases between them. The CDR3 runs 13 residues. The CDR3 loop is CAWSVQGTQPQHF. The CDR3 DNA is TGTGCCTGGAGTGTACAGGGAACTCAGCCCCAGCATTTT.

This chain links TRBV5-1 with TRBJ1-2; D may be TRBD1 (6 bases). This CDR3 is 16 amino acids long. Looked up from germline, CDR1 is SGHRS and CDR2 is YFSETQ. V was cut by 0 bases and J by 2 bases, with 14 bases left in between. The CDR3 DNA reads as TGCGCCAGCAGCTTGGACGCAGGGGCCCTAAACTATGGCTACACCTTC. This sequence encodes CASSLDAGALNYGYTF.

CDR3 nucleotide sequence: TGCGCCAGCAGCTTGGTTAACAGGGGCGCGGGAAACAATGAGCAGTTCTTC. Encoded protein: CASSLVNRGAGNNEQFF. The chain couples TRBV5-1 to TRBJ2-1; possibly TRBD1 for D (7 bases). The germline gives CDR1 SGHRS, CDR2 YFSETQ. V was clipped by 0 bases and J by 5 bases, with 18 bases between them. This CDR3 has 17 amino acids.

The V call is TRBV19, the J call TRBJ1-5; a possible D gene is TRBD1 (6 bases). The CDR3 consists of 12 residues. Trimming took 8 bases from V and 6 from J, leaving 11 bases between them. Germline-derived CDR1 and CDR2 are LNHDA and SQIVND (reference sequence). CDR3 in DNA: TGTGCCAGTTCTACAGGGCTTCAGCCCCAGCATTTT. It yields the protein CASSTGLQPQHF.

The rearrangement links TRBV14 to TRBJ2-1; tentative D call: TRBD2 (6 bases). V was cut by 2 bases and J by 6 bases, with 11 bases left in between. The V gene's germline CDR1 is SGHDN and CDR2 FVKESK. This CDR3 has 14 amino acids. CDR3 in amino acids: CASSQQGLSNEQFF. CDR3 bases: TGTGCCAGCAGCCAACAGGGACTTAGCAATGAGCAGTTCTTC.

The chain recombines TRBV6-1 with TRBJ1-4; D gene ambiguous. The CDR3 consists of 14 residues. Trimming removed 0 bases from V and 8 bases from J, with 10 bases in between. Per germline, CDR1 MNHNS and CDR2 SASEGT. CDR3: CASSEAQLGEKLFF. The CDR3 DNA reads TGTGCCAGCAGTGAAGCCCAACTTGGAGAAAAACTGTTTTTT.

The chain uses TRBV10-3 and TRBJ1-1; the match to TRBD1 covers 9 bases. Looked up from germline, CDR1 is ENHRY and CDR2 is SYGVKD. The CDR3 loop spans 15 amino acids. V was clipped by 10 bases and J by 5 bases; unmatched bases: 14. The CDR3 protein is CATSFGQGKGTEAFF. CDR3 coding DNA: TGTGCCACCTCTTTTGGACAGGGGAAGGGGACTGAAGCTTTCTTT.

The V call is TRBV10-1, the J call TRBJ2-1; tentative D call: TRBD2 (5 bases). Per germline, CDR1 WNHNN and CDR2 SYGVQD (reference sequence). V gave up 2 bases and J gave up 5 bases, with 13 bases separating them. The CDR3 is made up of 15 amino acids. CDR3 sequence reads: CASSEGLGINNEQFF. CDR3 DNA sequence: TGCGCCAGCAGTGAGGGTCTCGGGATCAACAATGAGCAGTTCTTC.

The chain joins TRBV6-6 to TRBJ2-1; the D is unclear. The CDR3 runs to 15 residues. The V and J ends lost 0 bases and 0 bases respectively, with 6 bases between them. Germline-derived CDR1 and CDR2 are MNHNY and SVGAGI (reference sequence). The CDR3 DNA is TGTGCCAGCAGTTACTCGAAAGGCTCCTACAATGAGCAGTTCTTC. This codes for CASSYSKGSYNEQFF.

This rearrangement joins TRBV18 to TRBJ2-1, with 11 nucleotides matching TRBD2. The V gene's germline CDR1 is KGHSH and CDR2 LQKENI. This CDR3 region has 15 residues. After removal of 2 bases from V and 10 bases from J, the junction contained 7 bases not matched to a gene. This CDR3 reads CASSPEEGLADEQFF. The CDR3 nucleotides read TGTGCCAGCTCACCAGAAGAGGGACTAGCGGACGAGCAGTTCTTC.

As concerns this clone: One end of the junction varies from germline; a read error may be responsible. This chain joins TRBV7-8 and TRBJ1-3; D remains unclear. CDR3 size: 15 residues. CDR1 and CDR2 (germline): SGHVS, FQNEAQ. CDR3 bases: TGTGCGAGCAGGCCCGGCCTATATGGTGGAAACACCATATATTTT. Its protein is CASRPGLYGGNTIYF. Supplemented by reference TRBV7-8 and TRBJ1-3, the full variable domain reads GAGVSQSPRYKVAKRGQDVALRCDPISGHVSLFWYQQALGQGPEFLTYFQNEAQLDKSGLPSDRFFAERPEGSVSTLKIQRTQQEDSAVYLCASRPGLYGGNTIYFGEGSWLTVV.

The CDR3 here is CASSLAGWNEKLFF. Here the CDR3 DNA reads TGTGCCAGTAGCCTCGCCGGTTGGAATGAAAAACTGTTTTTT. The chain combines TRBV19 with TRBJ1-4; D uncertain. CDR3 size: 14 residues. CDR1 LNHDA and CDR2 SQIVND come from the germline V gene (reference sequence). V was shortened by 6 bases and J by 5 bases, with 13 bases between the two germline ends. Complete variable domain (other parts from reference TRBV19 and TRBJ1-4): DGGITQSPKYLFRKEGQNVTLSCEQNLNHDAMYWYRQDPGQGLRLIYYSQIVNDFQKGDIAEGYSVSREKKESFPLTVTSAQKNPTAFYLCASSLAGWNEKLFFGSGTQLSVL.

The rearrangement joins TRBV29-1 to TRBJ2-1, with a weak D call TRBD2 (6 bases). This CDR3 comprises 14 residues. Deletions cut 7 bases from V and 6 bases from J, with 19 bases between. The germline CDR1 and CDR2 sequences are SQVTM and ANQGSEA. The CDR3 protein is CSAVGRGEFNEQFF. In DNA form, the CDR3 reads TGCAGCGCCGTAGGGCGCGGGGAGTTCAATGAGCAGTTCTTC.